This record concerns one TCR beta chain sequence. Its specificity is unknown. This entry comes from a study of OX40 agonist ivuxolimab in advanced cancers. On the study more broadly: Partial responses were recorded for three patients, including one with hepatocellular carcinoma and two with cutaneous melanoma.

This CDR3 has 15 residues. Germline V gene sequence: CDR1 SGHVS, CDR2 FNYEAQ. V shed 5 bases and J shed 0 bases, with 11 bases lying between them. Prior autoimmune disease or systemic immunosuppression barred patients. Profiled with immunoSEQ multiplex PCR; TCRdb holds only in-frame clones, not every one. The sample holds about 53,000 clones; roughly 84% are singletons and the top ten take 4.6%. The study, taken as a whole, reports: Dose levels from 0.1 to 3.0 mg/kg saw CD4+ and CD8+ blood T cells expand clonally by week 6. In CD8+ T cells, expanded clones were on average more numerous than in CD4+.

The TCR was taken from an adult with an advanced solid tumor such as melanoma, head and neck, liver or kidney cancer. The sample in question was CD4+ or CD8+ T cells sorted from blood, obtained in a trial of the OX40 agonist ivuxolimab. This chain uses TRBV7-6 with TRBJ2-4, with D tentatively TRBD2 (5 bases). The CDR3 region is CASSNPRGAKNIQYF. The CDR3 coding sequence is TGTGCCAGCAGCAACCCTCGGGGAGCCAAAAACATTCAGTACTTC.